The source of this TCR beta chain is a study of T cells in Graves' hyperthyroidism and ophthalmopathy. The study, taken as a whole, reports: Most thyroid clonotypes expanded above 0.001 appeared in blood too.

There were TCR beta CDR3 regions amplified from RNA transcripts. Using the HTBI primer set, a first-round RT-PCR was run on the TCR CDR3. TCRdb analysed the multiplex PCR reads with MiXCR anew, one entry per CDR3 protein. The repertoire has 370,000 or so distinct CDR3 sequences, 15% to 19% of them found once; the top ten carry roughly a quarter. The CDR3 contains 16 residues. Germline V gene data show CDR1 as PRHDT and CDR2 as FYEKMQ (reference sequence). With V trimmed by 2 bases and J by 4 bases, 9 bases remained unmatched. Those with hyperthyroidism were 18 to 65 years old, newly diagnosed, and ill for under 2 months. At first hyperthyroidism diagnosis, before any ophthalmopathy symptoms, the blood sample was collected. The table lists this clonotype with many counts. Its cognate antigen is unknown.

J is TRBJ2-7 and V is TRBV13; 9 bases are a match to TRBD1. Sequencing was performed on blood. The receptor was isolated from a woman aged 18-29 years with Graves' hyperthyroidism that later progressed to Graves' ophthalmopathy. The CDR3 DNA reads TGTGCCAGCAGCTTACGATCGGGACAGGGACAATACGAGCAGTACTTC. It yields the protein CASSLRSGQGQYEQYF.